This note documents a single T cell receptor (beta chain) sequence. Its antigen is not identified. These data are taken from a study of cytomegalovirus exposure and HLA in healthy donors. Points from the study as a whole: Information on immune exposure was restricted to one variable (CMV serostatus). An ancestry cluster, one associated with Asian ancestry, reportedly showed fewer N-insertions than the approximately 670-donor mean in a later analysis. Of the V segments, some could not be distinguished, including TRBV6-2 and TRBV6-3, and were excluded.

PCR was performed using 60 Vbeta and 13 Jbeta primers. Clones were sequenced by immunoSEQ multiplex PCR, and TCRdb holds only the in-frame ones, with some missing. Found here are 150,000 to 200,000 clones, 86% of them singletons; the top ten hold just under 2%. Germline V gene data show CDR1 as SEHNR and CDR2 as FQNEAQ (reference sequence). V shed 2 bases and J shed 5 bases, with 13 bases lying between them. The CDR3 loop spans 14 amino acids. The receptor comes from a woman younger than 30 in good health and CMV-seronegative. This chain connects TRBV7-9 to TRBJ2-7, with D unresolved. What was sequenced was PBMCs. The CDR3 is CASSLSVDLHEQYF. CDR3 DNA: TGTGCCAGCAGCTTAAGCGTAGACCTCCACGAGCAGTACTTC.